Listed below are T cell receptor beta chains from one sample, sequenced in a study of T cells after yellow fever vaccination. TCRdb processed the 5' RACE reads anew with MiXCR; each CDR3 protein has one entry. The repertoire holds more than 250,000 distinct CDR3 sequences, with around 6.8% as singletons. Here the sequenced sample was PBMCs, taken roughly 46 days after the first yellow fever vaccination. Receptor source: a man aged 18-30 years who received the YFV17D yellow fever vaccine. The CDR3 runs from the conserved cysteine through the conserved F or W. The D gene is left open where the match is weak. Only some rows state a clone size, as once, few, many or a class for expanded clones.

j_call,v_call,d_call,clone_size,cdr3_nt,cdr3_aa
TRBJ2-7,TRBV27,-,few,TGTGCCAGCAGTCCTGGACTGCTCCGGGAAGAGCAGTACTTC,CASSPGLLREEQYF
TRBJ1-2,TRBV5-1,-,few,TGCGCCAGCAGCTGGGCCCAGTCAGGGGACTATGGCTACACCTTC,CASSWAQSGDYGYTF
TRBJ2-7,TRBV7-9,-,few,TGTGCCAGCAGCTCCTCCCACGGGGGCTACGAGCAGTACTTC,CASSSSHGGYEQYF
TRBJ2-2,TRBV18,-,few,TGTGCCAGCTCTTACTCGACCGCGAACACCGGGGAGCTGTTTTTT,CASSYSTANTGELFF
TRBJ2-2,TRBV7-3,-,few,TGTGCCAGCAGCAAACTGGGGGCGCGGGCCGGGGAGCTGTTTTTT,CASSKLGARAGELFF
TRBJ1-4,TRBV25-1,-,-,TGTGCCAGCAGTGACCTTGGGCGGGGCGGTGAAAAACTGTTTTTT,CASSDLGRGGEKLFF
TRBJ1-5,TRBV24-1,-,few,TGTGCCACCAGGGCCCCGTTGGGCAATCAGCCCCAGCATTTT,CATRAPLGNQPQHF
TRBJ1-4,TRBV5-1,TRBD1,many,TGCGCCAGCAGCTTGGGACAGGGGAGTGAAAAACTGTTTTTT,CASSLGQGSEKLFF
TRBJ1-1,TRBV6-5,TRBD1,-,TGTGCCAGCAGTTACTCGGGACAGGGCACTGAAGCTTTCTTT,CASSYSGQGTEAFF
TRBJ1-1,TRBV6-5,TRBD1,many,TGTGCCAGCAGTTGGGACAGCATGAACACTGAAGCTTTCTTT,CASSWDSMNTEAFF
TRBJ1-1,TRBV9,-,-,TGTGCCAGCAGCGGTTTTGGTCACACTGAAGCTTTCTTT,CASSGFGHTEAFF
TRBJ1-2,TRBV5-1,-,few,TGCGCCAGCAGCGTGGGACCCCGAGACAGACCCATGGAAGGCTACACCTTC,CASSVGPRDRPMEGYTF
TRBJ2-1,TRBV7-6,-,few,TGTGCCAGCAGCACCTACGGGCCTTACGGCGGCAATGAGCAGTTCTTC,CASSTYGPYGGNEQFF
TRBJ2-3,TRBV5-1,TRBD1,few,TGCGCCAGCAGTTCTTACAGGGGCGGTAGCACAGATACGCAGTATTTT,CASSSYRGGSTDTQYF
TRBJ2-7,TRBV6-5,-,few,TGTGCCAGCAGTTACAGTCTGGCCCCCTCCTACGAGCAGTACTTC,CASSYSLAPSYEQYF
TRBJ2-3,TRBV29-1,-,-,TGCAGCGTGGCCCGACTAGAGCAGGATACGCAGTATTTT,CSVARLEQDTQYF
TRBJ1-1,TRBV27,-,many,TGTGCCAGCAGTCCATCAACAGGGTGGAACACTGAAGCTTTCTTT,CASSPSTGWNTEAFF
TRBJ1-1,TRBV23-1,-,-,TGCGCCAGCAGTCAATCGGGGCAACCGAACACTGAAGCTTTCTTT,CASSQSGQPNTEAFF
TRBJ1-1,TRBV20-1,-,few,TGCAGTGCTAGGAGGGGGGGCAACACTGAAGCTTTCTTT,CSARRGGNTEAFF
TRBJ2-3,TRBV7-9,-,-,TGTGCCAGCAGTACGGACGGGACAAGACCCACAGATACGCAGTATTTT,CASSTDGTRPTDTQYF
TRBJ1-1,TRBV5-4,TRBD1,many,TGTGCCAGCAGCCGCGCCGGGACAGGGGGTTTGGGCACTGAAGCTTTCTTT,CASSRAGTGGLGTEAFF
TRBJ2-1,TRBV29-1,-,-,TGCAGCGTTGAAGAGCCCCTAAAGGGAGTATACAATGAGCAGTTCTTC,CSVEEPLKGVYNEQFF
TRBJ2-5,TRBV21-1,-,few,TGTGCCAGCAGCAAAGTTGTGGGGACAGGACTCTACCAAGAGACCCAGTACTTC,CASSKVVGTGLYQETQYF
TRBJ2-7,TRBV6-5,-,few,TGTGCCAGCAGTTCTTCCGGGACCTCCTACGAGCAGTACTTC,CASSSSGTSYEQYF
TRBJ2-1,TRBV6-1,TRBD2,-,TGTGCCAGCAGTGAATGGCTAGCGGGGGCCTACAATGAGCAGTTCTTC,CASSEWLAGAYNEQFF
TRBJ2-3,TRBV5-8,TRBD2,many,TGTGCCAGCAGCGCCGGGATGGGGCGGGGGGGCCATGATACGCAGTATTTT,CASSAGMGRGGHDTQYF
TRBJ2-4,TRBV20-1,-,few,TGCAGTGCTAGGAAGGTTTCCAAAAACATTCAGTACTTC,CSARKVSKNIQYF
TRBJ2-3,TRBV9,-,few,TGTGCCAGCAGCGTACACAGCGGAACTAGCACAGATACGCAGTATTTT,CASSVHSGTSTDTQYF
TRBJ2-1,TRBV6-5,TRBD2,many,TGTGCCAGCAGCCTAACCGGGACTAGCGGGATATCGGGCAATGAGCAGTTCTTC,CASSLTGTSGISGNEQFF
TRBJ2-5,TRBV5-5,-,-,TGTGCCAGCAGCTTGGGCGGGACACCATGGGGGACCCAGTACTTC,CASSLGGTPWGTQYF
TRBJ2-5,TRBV24-1,-,many,TGTGCCACCAGTGATTTGAATGAGGAGACCCAGTACTTC,CATSDLNEETQYF
TRBJ1-1,TRBV13,-,-,TGTGCCAGCAGCTTGGGGGATGTTTTCTTT,CASSLGDVFF
TRBJ2-3,TRBV7-8,-,-,TGTGCCAGCAGCCACGGCGAGATGGGGGGGGGCCGGACAGATACGCAGTATTTT,CASSHGEMGGGRTDTQYF
TRBJ2-3,TRBV14,-,few,TGTGCCAGCAGCCAAGGGCCGGGGGCAAGCACAGATACGCAGTATTTT,CASSQGPGASTDTQYF
TRBJ2-6,TRBV12-3/TRBV12-4,-,-,TGTGCCAGCAGTTCCCTCGGGTCTGGGGCCAACGTCCTGACTTTC,CASSSLGSGANVLTF
TRBJ2-5,TRBV24-1,-,many,TGTGCCACCAGTGGCTTGACATATGTCCGAGAGACCCAGTACTTC,CATSGLTYVRETQYF
TRBJ2-7,TRBV6-6,-,few,TGTGCCAGCGGGCCCTCCTACGAGCAGTACTTC,CASGPSYEQYF
TRBJ2-2,TRBV6-1,-,many,TGTGCCAGCAGTACGACAGGAGCCACCGGGGAGCTGTTTTTT,CASSTTGATGELFF
TRBJ1-4,TRBV20-1,-,-,TGCAGTGCCCCTAGGAGGGAGGGCGATGAAAAACTGTTTTTT,CSAPRREGDEKLFF
TRBJ2-6,TRBV6-2/TRBV6-3,TRBD1,few,TGTGCCAGCAGCCGCACCCTTTCCGGGACAGGGGGCTCTGGGGCCAACGTCCTGACTTTC,CASSRTLSGTGGSGANVLTF